Listed below are T cell receptor beta chains from one sample, sequenced in a study of blood T cell repertoires in COVID-19. Data came from immunoSEQ multiplex PCR; TCRdb stores just in-frame clones and leaves some out. The sample shows about 220,000 clones, 82% of them seen only once. Specimen: peripheral blood. Every receptor here comes from a woman aged 65 to 85 with COVID-19, enrolled during active disease. Each CDR3 is given with its conserved first and last residue. A D gene is named only where the DNA matches it firmly. Clone size, where shown, is once, few, many, or a class for clones that have expanded.

v_call	j_call	clone_size	d_call	cdr3_aa	cdr3_nt
TRBV6-2/TRBV6-3	TRBJ2-7	.	.	CASSYSAGSAPTYEQYF	TGTGCCAGCAGTTACTCCGCCGGAAGCGCGCCTACCTACGAGCAGTACTTC
TRBV19	TRBJ2-5	.	TRBD2	CASSFSGTIYQETQYF	TGTGCCAGTAGTTTCTCCGGGACTATTTACCAAGAGACCCAGTACTTC
TRBV2	TRBJ1-2	.	TRBD1	CASSDVQGGYGYTF	TGTGCCAGCAGTGATGTCCAGGGGGGCTATGGCTACACCTTC
TRBV9	TRBJ2-2	few	.	CASSVEGSANTGELFF	TGTGCCAGCAGCGTAGAAGGAAGCGCCAACACCGGGGAGCTGTTTTTT
TRBV6-5	TRBJ2-5	.	.	CASRSGSRETQYF	TGTGCCAGCAGATCTGGGTCTAGAGAGACCCAGTACTTC
TRBV28	TRBJ1-1	.	TRBD1	CASSFSSRGRTAFF	TGTGCCAGCAGTTTTTCCTCCAGGGGGCGGACGGCTTTCTTT
TRBV5-4	TRBJ2-7	.	.	CASSSSVDEQYF	TGTGCCAGCAGCTCTTCGGTTGACGAGCAGTACTTC
TRBV7-3	TRBJ1-6	once	.	CASSSGYNSPLHF	TGTGCCAGCAGCTCCGGGTATAATTCACCCCTCCACTTT
TRBV5-1	TRBJ1-4	.	.	CASSLLGAANEKLFF	TGCGCCAGCAGCTTGTTGGGGGCAGCTAATGAAAAACTGTTTTTT
TRBV24-1	TRBJ2-7	.	.	CATSDSGLINSQYF	TGTGCCACCAGTGACTCGGGACTTATCAACTCCCAGTACTTC
TRBV28	TRBJ1-6	.	TRBD1	CASSWGGQGESPLHF	TGTGCCAGCAGTTGGGGGGGACAGGGTGAGTCACCCCTCCACTTT
TRBV14	TRBJ2-2	.	TRBD1	CASRRTGPDTGELFF	TGTGCCAGCAGAAGGACAGGGCCTGACACCGGGGAGCTGTTTTTT
TRBV11-3	TRBJ2-2	.	TRBD1	CASSPTGGNGELFF	TGTGCCAGCAGCCCGACAGGGGGCAACGGGGAGCTGTTTTTT
TRBV3-1/TRBV3-2	TRBJ2-6	.	TRBD1	CASSQGTGGWVGANVLTF	TGTGCCAGCAGCCAAGGAACAGGGGGCTGGGTTGGGGCCAACGTCCTGACTTTC
TRBV3-1/TRBV3-2	TRBJ2-2	.	.	CASSPGLQNTGELFF	TGTGCCAGCAGCCCTGGCCTGCAGAACACCGGGGAGCTGTTTTTT
TRBV5-1	TRBJ2-5	once	TRBD1	CASSSMGQGQETQYF	TGCGCCAGCAGCTCGATGGGACAGGGACAAGAGACCCAGTACTTC
TRBV4-3	TRBJ2-1	.	TRBD1	CASSQFPGTGWNEQFF	TGCGCCAGCAGCCAATTCCCCGGGACAGGATGGAATGAGCAGTTCTTC
TRBV20-1	TRBJ1-1	once	TRBD1	CSASPGTGTNTEAFF	TGCAGTGCCAGTCCCGGGACAGGTACGAACACTGAAGCTTTCTTT
TRBV7-9	TRBJ2-1	.	.	CASSLTPGLSYNEQFF	TGTGCCAGCAGCTTGACACCGGGACTCTCTTACAATGAGCAGTTCTTC
TRBV2	TRBJ2-7	.	.	CASGWASYEQYF	TGTGCCAGCGGCTGGGCTTCATACGAGCAGTACTTC
TRBV5-1	TRBJ2-5	.	TRBD1	CASSLTGAEGETQYF	TGCGCCAGCAGCTTGACAGGGGCAGAAGGAGAGACCCAGTACTTC
TRBV30	TRBJ1-3	.	TRBD1	CARGQGAGGNTIYF	TGTGCCCGAGGACAGGGGGCAGGAGGAAACACCATATATTTT
TRBV6-6	TRBJ2-7	.	.	CASSPQGFFYEQYF	TGTGCCAGCAGTCCTCAGGGTTTCTTCTACGAGCAGTACTTC
TRBV19	TRBJ1-6	.	.	CASSGQIGSPLHF	TGTGCCAGTAGTGGACAGATCGGCTCACCCCTCCACTTT
TRBV27	TRBJ1-4	.	.	CASSFTRGLSGTNEKLFF	TGTGCCAGCAGTTTTACCCGGGGACTCTCGGGGACTAATGAAAAACTGTTTTTT
TRBV5-4	TRBJ1-4	.	TRBD1	CASRPGTGDNEKLFF	TGTGCCAGCAGACCCGGGACAGGGGATAATGAAAAACTGTTTTTT
TRBV7-6	TRBJ2-7	.	TRBD2	CASSLKGVGREQNEQYF	TGTGCCAGCAGCTTAAAAGGAGTAGGGCGGGAGCAGAACGAGCAGTACTTC
TRBV28	TRBJ1-5	.	TRBD1	CASSLNGQGGDQPQHF	TGTGCCAGCAGTTTAAACGGACAGGGGGGCGATCAGCCCCAGCATTTT
TRBV27	TRBJ2-1	.	.	CASSKDYYNNEQFF	TGTGCCAGCAGTAAGGACTACTACAACAATGAGCAGTTCTTC
TRBV19	TRBJ2-1	.	TRBD1	CASEDRAQSNEQFF	TGTGCCAGTGAGGACAGGGCCCAGTCCAATGAGCAGTTCTTC
TRBV6-6	TRBJ1-1	.	TRBD1	CASSLSGTGVLEAFF	TGTGCCAGCAGCCTGTCCGGGACAGGGGTCTTGGAAGCTTTCTTT
TRBV5-6	TRBJ1-6	once	.	CASRGGGGGSPLHF	TGTGCCAGCAGGGGTGGGGGAGGTGGTTCACCCCTCCACTTT
TRBV7-2	TRBJ2-7	.	TRBD2	CASSLGPVREGPYEQYF	TGTGCCAGCAGCTTAGGGCCGGTGCGGGAGGGACCCTACGAGCAGTACTTC
TRBV21-1	TRBJ1-3	.	.	CASSKGSRGGRGNTIYF	TGTGCCAGCAGCAAAGGTAGTCGGGGGGGAAGAGGAAACACCATATATTTT